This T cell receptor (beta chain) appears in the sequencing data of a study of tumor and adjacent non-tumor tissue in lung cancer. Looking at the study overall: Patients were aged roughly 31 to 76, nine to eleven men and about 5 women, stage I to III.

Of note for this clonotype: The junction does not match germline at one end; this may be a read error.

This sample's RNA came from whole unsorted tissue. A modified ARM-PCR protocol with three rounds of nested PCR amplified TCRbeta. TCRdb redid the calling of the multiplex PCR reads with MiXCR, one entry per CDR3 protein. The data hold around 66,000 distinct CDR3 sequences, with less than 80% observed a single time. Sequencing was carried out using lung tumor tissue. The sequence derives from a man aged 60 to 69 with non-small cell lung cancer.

This CDR3 is CAIIEWTIGTDTQYF. CDR3 coding DNA: TGTGCCATCATTGAGTGGACTATTGGCACAGATACGCAGTATTTT. The J gene is TRBJ2-3, the V gene TRBV10-3, with D maybe TRBD2 (6 bases). This CDR3 comprises 15 residues. CDR1 is ENHRY and CDR2 is SYGVKD in the germline V gene.